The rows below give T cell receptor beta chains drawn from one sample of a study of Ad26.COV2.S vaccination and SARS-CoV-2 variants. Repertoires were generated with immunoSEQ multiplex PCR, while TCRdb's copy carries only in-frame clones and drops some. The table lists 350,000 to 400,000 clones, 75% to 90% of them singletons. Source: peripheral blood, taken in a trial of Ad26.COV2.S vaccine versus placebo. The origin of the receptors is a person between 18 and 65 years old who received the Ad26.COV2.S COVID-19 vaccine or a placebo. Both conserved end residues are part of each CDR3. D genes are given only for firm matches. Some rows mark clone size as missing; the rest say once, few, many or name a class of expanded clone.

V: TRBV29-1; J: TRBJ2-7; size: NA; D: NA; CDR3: CSVGSWNEQYF; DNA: TGCAGCGTTGGGAGTTGGAACGAGCAGTACTTC
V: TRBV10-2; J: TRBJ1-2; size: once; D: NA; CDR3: CASSRGDYGYTF; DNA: TGCGCCAGCAGCAGGGGTGACTATGGCTACACCTTC
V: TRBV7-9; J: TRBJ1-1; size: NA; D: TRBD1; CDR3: CASIQFRGQDTEAFF; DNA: TGTGCCAGCATCCAGTTCAGGGGGCAGGACACTGAAGCTTTCTTT
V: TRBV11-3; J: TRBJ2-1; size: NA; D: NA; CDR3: CASSPGSYNEQFF; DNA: TGTGCCAGCAGCCCCGGCTCCTACAATGAGCAGTTCTTC
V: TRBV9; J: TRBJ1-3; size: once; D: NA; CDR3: CASSTSLGPIYF; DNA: TGTGCCAGCAGCACATCACTTGGGCCCATATATTTT
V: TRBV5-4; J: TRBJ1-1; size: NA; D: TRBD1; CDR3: CASSLGGPGQGSTEAFF; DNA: TGTGCCAGCAGCTTGGGCGGACCGGGACAGGGTTCGACTGAAGCTTTCTTT
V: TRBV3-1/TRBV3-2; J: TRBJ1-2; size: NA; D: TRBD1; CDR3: CASSQVGTGRGYGYTF; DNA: TGTGCCAGCAGCCAAGTTGGGACAGGTCGCGGCTATGGCTACACCTTC
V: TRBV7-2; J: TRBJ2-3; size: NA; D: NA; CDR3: CASSDLGWLSTDTQYF; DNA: TGTGCCAGCAGCGATCTTGGGTGGCTCAGCACAGATACGCAGTATTTT
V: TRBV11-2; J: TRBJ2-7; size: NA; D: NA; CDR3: CASSFTPTEQYF; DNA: TGTGCCAGCAGCTTTACACCGACCGAGCAGTACTTC
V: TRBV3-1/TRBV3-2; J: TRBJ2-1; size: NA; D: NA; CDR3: CASSQAGVQARGEQFF; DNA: TGTGCCAGCAGCCAAGCCGGGGTACAAGCTCGGGGTGAGCAGTTCTTC
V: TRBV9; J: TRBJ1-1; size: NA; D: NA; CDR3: CASSVGRGHSEAFF; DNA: TGTGCCAGCAGCGTAGGTCGAGGGCACTCTGAAGCTTTCTTT
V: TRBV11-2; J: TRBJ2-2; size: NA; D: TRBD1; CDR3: CASRETGVNTGELFF; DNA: TGTGCCAGCAGGGAGACAGGGGTGAACACCGGGGAGCTGTTTTTT
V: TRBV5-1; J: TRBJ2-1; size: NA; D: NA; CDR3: CASSLNTRDEQFF; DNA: TGCGCCAGCAGCCTGAACACCAGGGATGAGCAGTTCTTC
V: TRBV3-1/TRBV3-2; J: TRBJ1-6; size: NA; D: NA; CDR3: CASSPDDYNSPLHF; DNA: TGTGCCAGCAGCCCGGACGACTATAATTCACCCCTCCACTTT
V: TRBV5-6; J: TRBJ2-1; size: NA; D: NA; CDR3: CASSLVSSRQFF; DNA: TGTGCCAGCAGCTTGGTCAGCTCGCGCCAGTTCTTC
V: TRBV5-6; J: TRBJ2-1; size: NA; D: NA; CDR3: CATQPGLGYNEQFF; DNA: TGTGCCACCCAACCGGGACTGGGCTACAATGAGCAGTTCTTC
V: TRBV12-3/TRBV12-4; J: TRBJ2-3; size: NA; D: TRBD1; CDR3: CASSRGQVDTQYF; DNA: TGTGCCAGCAGCCGGGGACAGGTTGATACGCAGTATTTT
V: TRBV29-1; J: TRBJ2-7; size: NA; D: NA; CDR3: CSVESHEQYF; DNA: TGCAGCGTTGAGTCCCACGAGCAGTACTTC
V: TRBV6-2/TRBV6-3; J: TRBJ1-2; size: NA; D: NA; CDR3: CASSGGAGYTF; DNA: TGTGCCAGCAGTGGTGGGGCGGGCTACACCTTC
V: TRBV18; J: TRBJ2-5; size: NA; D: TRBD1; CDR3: CASSQGTGQTETQYF; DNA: TGTGCCAGCTCACAGGGGACAGGCCAAACAGAGACCCAGTACTTC
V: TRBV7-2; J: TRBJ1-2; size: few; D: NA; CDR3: CASSLAVQVYGYTF; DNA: TGTGCCAGCAGCTTAGCGGTACAGGTTTATGGCTACACCTTC
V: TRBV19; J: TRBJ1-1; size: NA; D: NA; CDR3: CASSILAETEAFF; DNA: TGTGCCAGTAGTATTCTTGCGGAAACTGAAGCTTTCTTT
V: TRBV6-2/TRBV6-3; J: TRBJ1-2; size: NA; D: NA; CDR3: CASSYSGVGGYTF; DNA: TGTGCCAGCAGTTACTCGGGGGTCGGCGGCTACACCTTC
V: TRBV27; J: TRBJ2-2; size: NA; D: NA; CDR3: CATTNTGELFF; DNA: TGTGCCACCACGAACACCGGGGAGCTGTTTTTT
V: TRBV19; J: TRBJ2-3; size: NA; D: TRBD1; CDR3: CASTDRGFSTDTQYF; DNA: TGTGCCAGTACGGACAGGGGCTTTAGCACAGATACGCAGTATTTT
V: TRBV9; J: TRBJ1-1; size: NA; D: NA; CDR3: CASSVDGLGEGNTEAFF; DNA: TGTGCCAGCAGCGTAGATGGGTTGGGGGAAGGGAACACTGAAGCTTTCTTT
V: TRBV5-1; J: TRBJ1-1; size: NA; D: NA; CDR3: CASSRTTGNTEAFF; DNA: TGCGCCAGCAGCCGGACGACAGGGAACACTGAAGCTTTCTTT
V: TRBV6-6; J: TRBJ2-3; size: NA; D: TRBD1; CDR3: CASSGQVWTDTQYF; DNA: TGTGCCAGCAGTGGACAGGTTTGGACAGATACGCAGTATTTT
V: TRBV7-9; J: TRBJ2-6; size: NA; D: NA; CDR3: CASAHGGSSGANVLTF; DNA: TGTGCCAGCGCCCACGGAGGGAGCTCTGGGGCCAACGTCCTGACTTTC
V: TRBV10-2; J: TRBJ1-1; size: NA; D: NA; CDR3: CASSGLGTEAFF; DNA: TGCGCCAGCAGTGGCCTAGGCACTGAAGCTTTCTTT
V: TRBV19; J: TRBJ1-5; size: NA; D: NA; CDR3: CASRGPGSNQPQHF; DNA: TGTGCCAGTAGGGGGCCAGGGAGCAATCAGCCCCAGCATTTT
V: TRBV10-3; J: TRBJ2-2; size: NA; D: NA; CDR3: CAISESVARKANTGELFF; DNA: TGTGCCATCAGTGAGTCAGTGGCGAGAAAGGCGAACACCGGGGAGCTGTTTTTT
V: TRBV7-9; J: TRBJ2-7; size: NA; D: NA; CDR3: CAMGDPSYEQYF; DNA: TGTGCGATGGGGGACCCCTCCTACGAGCAGTACTTC
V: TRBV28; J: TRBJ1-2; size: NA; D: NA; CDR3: CASLGTPGGNGYTF; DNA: TGTGCCAGTCTCGGGACCCCGGGGGGGAATGGCTACACCTTC
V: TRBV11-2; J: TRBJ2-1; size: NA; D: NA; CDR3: CASSLGDRLSIDEQFF; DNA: TGTGCCAGCAGCTTAGGCGACCGACTGTCGATCGATGAGCAGTTCTTC
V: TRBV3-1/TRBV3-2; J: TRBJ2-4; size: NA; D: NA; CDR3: CASSPSPGNIQYF; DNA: TGTGCCAGCAGTCCCTCCCCGGGGAACATTCAGTACTTC